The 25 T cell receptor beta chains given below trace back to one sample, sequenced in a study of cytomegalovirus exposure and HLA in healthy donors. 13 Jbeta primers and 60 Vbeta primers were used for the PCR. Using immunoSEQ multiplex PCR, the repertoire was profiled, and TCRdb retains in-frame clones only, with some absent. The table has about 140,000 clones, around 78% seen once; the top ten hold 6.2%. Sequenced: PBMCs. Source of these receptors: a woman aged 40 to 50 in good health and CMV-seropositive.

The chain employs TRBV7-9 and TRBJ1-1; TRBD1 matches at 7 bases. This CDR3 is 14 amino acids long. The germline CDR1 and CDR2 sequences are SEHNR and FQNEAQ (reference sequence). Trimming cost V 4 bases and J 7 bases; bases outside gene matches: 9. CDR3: CASSSDRDSLEAFF. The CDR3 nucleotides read TGTGCCAGCAGCTCAGACCGGGACAGCCTTGAAGCTTTCTTT.

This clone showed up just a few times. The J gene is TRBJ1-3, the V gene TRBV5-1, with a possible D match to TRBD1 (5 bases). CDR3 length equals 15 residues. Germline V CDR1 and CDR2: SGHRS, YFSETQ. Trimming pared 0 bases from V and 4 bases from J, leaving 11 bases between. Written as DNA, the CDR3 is TGCGCCAGCAGCTTGGATCAGGGAATGGGAAACACCATATATTTT. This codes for CASSLDQGMGNTIYF.

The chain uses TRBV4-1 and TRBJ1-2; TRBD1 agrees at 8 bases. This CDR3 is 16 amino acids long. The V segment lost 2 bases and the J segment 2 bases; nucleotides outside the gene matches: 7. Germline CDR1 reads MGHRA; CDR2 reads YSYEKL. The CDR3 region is CASSQPRQGRNYGYTF. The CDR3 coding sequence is TGCGCCAGCAGCCAACCCCGACAGGGGCGAAACTATGGCTACACCTTC.

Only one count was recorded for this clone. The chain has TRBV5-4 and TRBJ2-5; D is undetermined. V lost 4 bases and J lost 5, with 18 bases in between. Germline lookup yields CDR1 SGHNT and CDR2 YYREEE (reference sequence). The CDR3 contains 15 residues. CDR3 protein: CASSPTGAYGETQYF. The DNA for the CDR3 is TGTGCCAGCAGCCCCACTGGTGCGTACGGTGAGACCCAGTACTTC.

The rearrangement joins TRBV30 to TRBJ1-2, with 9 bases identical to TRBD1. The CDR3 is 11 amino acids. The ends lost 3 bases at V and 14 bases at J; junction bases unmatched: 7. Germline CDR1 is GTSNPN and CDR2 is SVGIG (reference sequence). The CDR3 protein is CAWSLQGAQTF. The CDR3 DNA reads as TGTGCCTGGAGCCTACAGGGGGCGCAAACCTTC.

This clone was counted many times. The CDR3 loop reads CASSEPSLGDTGELFF. DNA of the CDR3: TGCGCCAGCAGCGAGCCTAGTTTAGGTGACACCGGGGAGCTGTTTTTT. The gene calls are TRBV5-1 and TRBJ2-2; D is unclear. This CDR3 contains 16 residues. Germline CDR1 is SGHRS and CDR2 is YFSETQ. Trimming pared 4 bases from V and 3 bases from J, leaving 16 bases between.

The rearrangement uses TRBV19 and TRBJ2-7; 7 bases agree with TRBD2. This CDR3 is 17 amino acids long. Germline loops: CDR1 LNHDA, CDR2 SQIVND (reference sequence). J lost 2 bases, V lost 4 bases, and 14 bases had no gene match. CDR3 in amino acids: CASSKGTGGGSPYEQYF. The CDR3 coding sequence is TGTGCCAGTAGTAAGGGGACCGGCGGGGGAAGTCCCTACGAGCAGTACTTC.

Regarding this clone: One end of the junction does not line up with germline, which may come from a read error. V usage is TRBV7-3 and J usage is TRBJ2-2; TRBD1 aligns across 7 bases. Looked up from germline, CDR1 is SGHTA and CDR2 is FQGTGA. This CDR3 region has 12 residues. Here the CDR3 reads CASRPQTGRVVF. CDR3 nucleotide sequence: TGTGCCAGCAGACCCCAGACAGGGCGGGTGGTTTTT.

Written as DNA, the CDR3 is TGTGCCAGCAGGAGCAGGGCGCCGGGCACTGAAGCTTTCTTT. Translated: CASRSRAPGTEAFF. This chain uses TRBV27 with TRBJ1-1, with D possibly matching TRBD1 (5 bases). CDR1 and CDR2 (germline): MNHEY, SMNVEV (reference sequence). V was shortened by 6 bases and J by 4 bases, with 15 bases between the two germline ends. The CDR3 is 14 amino acids.

The CDR3 coding sequence is TGCAGCGCATCCGGGACAGGGGAAATTTACTCCTACGAGCAGTACTTC. Translation: CSASGTGEIYSYEQYF. The rearrangement joins TRBV29-1 to TRBJ2-7; 10 bases agree with TRBD1. CDR1 is SQVTM, CDR2 ANQGSEA, per germline. The CDR3 is 16 residues long. V lost 7 bases and J lost 0; bases outside the gene matches: 12.

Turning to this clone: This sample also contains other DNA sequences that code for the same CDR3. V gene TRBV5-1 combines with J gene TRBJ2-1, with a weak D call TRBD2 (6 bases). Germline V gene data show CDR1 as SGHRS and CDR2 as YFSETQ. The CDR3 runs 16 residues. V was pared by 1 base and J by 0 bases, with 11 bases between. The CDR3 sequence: CASSLSGSSSYNEQFF. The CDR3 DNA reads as TGCGCCAGCAGCTTGAGCGGGTCTAGCTCCTACAATGAGCAGTTCTTC.

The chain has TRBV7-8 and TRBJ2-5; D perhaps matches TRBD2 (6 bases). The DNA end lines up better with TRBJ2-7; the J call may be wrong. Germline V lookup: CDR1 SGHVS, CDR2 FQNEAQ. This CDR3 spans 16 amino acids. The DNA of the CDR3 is TGTGCCAGCAGCTTAGGGAGGGCTAGTCCCTCCTACGAGCAGTACTTC. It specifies CASSLGRASPSYEQYF.

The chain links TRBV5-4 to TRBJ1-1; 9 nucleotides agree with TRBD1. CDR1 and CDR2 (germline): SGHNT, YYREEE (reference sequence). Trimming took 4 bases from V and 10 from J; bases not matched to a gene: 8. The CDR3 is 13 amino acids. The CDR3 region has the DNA TGTGCCAGCAGCCAGGGACAGGGTGGTCCAGCTTTCTTT. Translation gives CASSQGQGGPAFF. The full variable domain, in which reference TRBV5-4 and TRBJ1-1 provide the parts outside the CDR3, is ETGVTQSPTHLIKTRGQQVTLRCSSQSGHNTVSWYQQALGQGPQFIFQYYREEENGRGNFPPRFSGLQFPNYSSELNVNALELDDSALYLCASSQGQGGPAFFGQGTRLTVV.

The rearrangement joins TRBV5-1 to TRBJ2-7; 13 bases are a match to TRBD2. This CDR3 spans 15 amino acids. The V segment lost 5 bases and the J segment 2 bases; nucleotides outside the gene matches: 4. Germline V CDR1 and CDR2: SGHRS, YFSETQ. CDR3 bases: TGCGCCAGCAGGCTAGGGACTAGCGGGACCTACGAGCAGTACTTC. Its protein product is CASRLGTSGTYEQYF.

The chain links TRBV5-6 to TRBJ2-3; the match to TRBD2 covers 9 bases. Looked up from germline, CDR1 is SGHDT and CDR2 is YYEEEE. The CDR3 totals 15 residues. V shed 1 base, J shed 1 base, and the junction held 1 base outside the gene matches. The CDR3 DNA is TGTGCCAGCAGCTTGTGGACTAGCGGCACAGATACGCAGTATTTT. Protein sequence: CASSLWTSGTDTQYF.

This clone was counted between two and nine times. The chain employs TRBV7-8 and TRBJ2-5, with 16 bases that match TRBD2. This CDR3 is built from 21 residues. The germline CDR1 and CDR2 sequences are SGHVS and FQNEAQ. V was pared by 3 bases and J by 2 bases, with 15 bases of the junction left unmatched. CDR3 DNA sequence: TGTGCCAGCAGCTTTCCTACGGCGGGACTAGCGGGAGGGCCAGGTCAAGAGACCCAGTACTTC. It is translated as CASSFPTAGLAGGPGQETQYF.

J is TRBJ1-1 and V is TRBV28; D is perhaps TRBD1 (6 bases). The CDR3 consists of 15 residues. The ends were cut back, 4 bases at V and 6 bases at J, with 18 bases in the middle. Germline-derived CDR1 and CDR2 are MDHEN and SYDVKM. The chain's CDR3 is CASSSVGGGGPEAFF. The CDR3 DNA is TGTGCCAGCAGTTCTGTGGGAGGGGGGGGACCTGAAGCTTTCTTT.

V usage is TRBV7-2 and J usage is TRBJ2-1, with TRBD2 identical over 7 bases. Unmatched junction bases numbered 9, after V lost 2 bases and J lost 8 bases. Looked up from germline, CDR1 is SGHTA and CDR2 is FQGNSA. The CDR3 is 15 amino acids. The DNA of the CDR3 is TGTGCCAGCAGCTTATTAGCGGGTGTTAGGTATGAGCAGTTCTTC. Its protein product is CASSLLAGVRYEQFF.

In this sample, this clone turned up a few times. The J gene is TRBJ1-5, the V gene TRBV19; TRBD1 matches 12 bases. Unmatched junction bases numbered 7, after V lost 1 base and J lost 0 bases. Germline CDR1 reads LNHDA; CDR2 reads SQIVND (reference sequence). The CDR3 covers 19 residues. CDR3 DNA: TGTGCCAGTAGTATAGTGGGACAGGGGGCGGCATATAGCAATCAGCCCCAGCATTTT. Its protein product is CASSIVGQGAAYSNQPQHF. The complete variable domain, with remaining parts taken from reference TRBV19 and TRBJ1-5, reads DGGITQSPKYLFRKEGQNVTLSCEQNLNHDAMYWYRQDPGQGLRLIYYSQIVNDFQKGDIAEGYSVSREKKESFPLTVTSAQKNPTAFYLCASSIVGQGAAYSNQPQHFGDGTRLSIL.

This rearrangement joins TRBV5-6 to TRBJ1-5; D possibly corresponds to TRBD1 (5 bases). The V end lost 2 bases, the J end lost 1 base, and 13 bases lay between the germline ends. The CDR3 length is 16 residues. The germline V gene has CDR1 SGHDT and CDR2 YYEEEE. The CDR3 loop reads CASSFRDAGSNQPQHF. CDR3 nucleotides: TGTGCCAGCAGCTTCCGGGACGCGGGAAGCAATCAGCCCCAGCATTTT.

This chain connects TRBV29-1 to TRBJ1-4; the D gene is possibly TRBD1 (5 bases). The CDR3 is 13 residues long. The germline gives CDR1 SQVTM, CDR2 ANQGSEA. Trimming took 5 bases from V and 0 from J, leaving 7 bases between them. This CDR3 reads CSVKGPTNEKLFF. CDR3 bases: TGCAGCGTTAAGGGGCCAACTAATGAAAAACTGTTTTTT.

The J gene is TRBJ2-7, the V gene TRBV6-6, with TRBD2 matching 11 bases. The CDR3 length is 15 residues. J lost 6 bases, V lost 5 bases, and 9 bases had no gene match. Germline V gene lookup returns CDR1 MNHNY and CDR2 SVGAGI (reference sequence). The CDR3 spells CASSLAGTSGGEQYF. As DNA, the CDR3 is TGTGCCAGCAGTCTCGCCGGGACTAGCGGTGGCGAGCAGTACTTC.

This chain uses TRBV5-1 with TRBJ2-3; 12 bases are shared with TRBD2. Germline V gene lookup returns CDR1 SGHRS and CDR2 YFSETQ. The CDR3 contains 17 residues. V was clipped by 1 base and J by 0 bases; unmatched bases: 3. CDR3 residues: CASSLRTSGTSTDTQYF. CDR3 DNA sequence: TGCGCCAGCAGCTTGAGGACTAGCGGGACTAGCACAGATACGCAGTATTTT.

CDR3: CASSYLAGDNEQFF. The CDR3, as DNA: TGCGCCAGCAGCTACCTAGCGGGAGACAATGAGCAGTTCTTC. The rearrangement uses TRBV5-1 and TRBJ2-1; 10 bases align to TRBD2. Germline V gene lookup returns CDR1 SGHRS and CDR2 YFSETQ. V was clipped by 3 bases and J by 5 bases; unmatched bases: 2. The CDR3 loop spans 14 amino acids.

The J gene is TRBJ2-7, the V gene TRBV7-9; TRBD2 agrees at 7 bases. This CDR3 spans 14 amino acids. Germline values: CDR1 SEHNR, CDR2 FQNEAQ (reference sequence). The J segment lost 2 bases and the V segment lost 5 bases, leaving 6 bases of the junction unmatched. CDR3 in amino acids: CASSLSGTTYEQYF. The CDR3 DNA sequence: TGTGCCAGCAGCCTATCAGGGACTACCTACGAGCAGTACTTC.